This TCR beta chain emerged from a study of T cells in Graves' hyperthyroidism and ophthalmopathy. Amplification yielded TCR beta CDR3 regions, with RNA transcripts as the source. In the first-round RT-PCR of the TCR CDR3, the HTBI primer set was used. One entry per CDR3 protein results from TCRdb running MiXCR on the multiplex PCR reads. The sample has about 300,000 distinct CDR3 sequences, around 20% seen once. CDR3 length: 15 amino acids. The germline V gene encodes CDR1 KGHDR and CDR2 SFDVKD. Unmatched junction bases numbered 7, after V lost 6 bases and J lost 5 bases. Inclusion characteristics of ophthalmopathy patients comprised a Clinical Activity Score of at least 3, a NOSPECS grade of at least 4, and duration under 3 months. This clonotype was detected ten times or more.

The chain employs TRBV24-1 and TRBJ2-1; 9 bases fit TRBD2. This clonotype was obtained from a man aged 50-60 years with Graves' ophthalmopathy. The source material was blood. The CDR3 is CATSPAGGLNNEQFF. In DNA form, the CDR3 reads TGTGCCACCAGTCCAGCGGGAGGCCTTAACAATGAGCAGTTCTTC.